This passage covers 25 T cell receptor beta chains from one sample sequenced in a study of PD-1 blockade in classical Hodgkin lymphoma. TCRdb's table, derived via immunoSEQ multiplex PCR, lists solely in-frame clones and lacks some. Among more than 45,000 clones, 75% to 95% were seen once, and the ten largest hold more than 9%. All trial patients relapsed after autologous stem cell transplantation. The sample consisted of peripheral blood mononuclear cells (PBMCs), taken before the second cycle of nivolumab. The receptors come from a human donor with classical Hodgkin lymphoma.

This clone turned up a few times. V usage is TRBV9 and J usage is TRBJ2-5; 7 positions match TRBD2. The V gene's germline CDR1 is SGDLS and CDR2 YYNGEE. The length of the CDR3 is 15 residues. Germline trimming cut 0 bases from V and 9 bases from J; bases unmatched to any gene: 11. CDR3 loop: CASSVDVAARGAQYF. CDR3 sequence (DNA): TGTGCCAGCAGCGTAGATGTGGCGGCCCGGGGGGCCCAGTACTTC.

Sample share makes this clone medium-sized (0.01 to 0.1%). The same CDR3 is also encoded by other DNA sequences in this sample. The chain couples TRBV9 to TRBJ2-2; no definite D call. Trimming removed 0 bases from V and 1 base from J, with 4 bases in between. In germline, CDR1 is SGDLS, CDR2 YYNGEE. CDR3 length: 14 residues. CDR3 DNA: TGTGCCAGCAGCGTAGCAGAGAACACCGGGGAGCTGTTTTTT. It encodes CASSVAENTGELFF. The full variable domain, with the rest looked up from reference TRBV9 and TRBJ2-2, is DSGVTQTPKHLITATGQRVTLRCSPRSGDLSVYWYQQSLDQGLQFLIQYYNGEERAKGNILERFSAQQFPDLHSELNLSSLELGDSALYFCASSVAENTGELFFGEGSRLTVL.

The chain has TRBV9 and TRBJ2-7; 8 bases fit TRBD1. The CDR3 spans 14 residues. J lost 3 bases, V lost 4 bases, and 6 bases had no gene match. CDR1 SGDLS and CDR2 YYNGEE come from the germline V gene. CDR3 loop: CASSPQGADYEQYF. DNA of the CDR3: TGTGCCAGCAGCCCTCAGGGGGCAGACTACGAGCAGTACTTC.

V gene TRBV6-6 combines with J gene TRBJ1-5; D is uncertain. Germline CDR1 MNHNY, CDR2 SVGAGI (reference sequence). The CDR3 has 13 residues. V was pared by 0 bases and J by 3 bases, with 3 bases between. The CDR3 bases are TGTGCCAGCAGTTACTCGGACAATCAGCCCCAGCATTTT. This encodes CASSYSDNQPQHF.

In DNA, the CDR3 is TGTGCCAGCAGTTACCTGGAGTCCGCCTACGAGCAGTACTTC. It is translated as CASSYLESAYEQYF. The chain joins TRBV6-5 to TRBJ2-7; the D is unclear. Trimming took off 2 bases at V and 2 bases at J, with 10 bases between the two ends. CDR3 size: 14 residues. Germline assignment: CDR1 MNHEY and CDR2 SVGAGI.

The chain couples TRBV6-4 to TRBJ1-2; perhaps TRBD1 as D (6 bases). Trimming removed 0 bases at V and 4 bases at J, with 15 bases between. The CDR3 is 16 amino acids. The germline gives CDR1 MRHNA, CDR2 SNTAGT. CDR3 in amino acids: CASSDSGDMAPYGYTF. The CDR3 region has the DNA TGTGCCAGCAGTGACTCAGGGGACATGGCGCCCTATGGCTACACCTTC.

The chain links TRBV11-1 to TRBJ1-1; unclear D gene. V lost 7 bases to trimming and J lost 0 bases, with 12 bases between them. Germline V gene lookup returns CDR1 SGHAT and CDR2 FQDESV (reference sequence). The CDR3 spans 14 residues. CDR3 DNA: TGTGCCAGCAAAAGACGAAACTTGAACACTGAAGCTTTCTTT. Amino acid sequence: CASKRRNLNTEAFF.

The chain uses TRBV7-9 and TRBJ2-1; tentative D call: TRBD2 (6 bases). Trimming took off 4 bases at V and 2 bases at J, with 15 bases between the two ends. Germline assignment: CDR1 SEHNR and CDR2 FQNEAQ (reference sequence). The CDR3 loop spans 16 amino acids. CDR3 residues: CASSWGGTLAYNEQFF. CDR3 nucleotide sequence: TGTGCCAGCAGCTGGGGCGGGACCCTGGCCTACAATGAGCAGTTCTTC.

V usage is TRBV12-5 and J usage is TRBJ1-5; no firm D call. The CDR3 consists of 15 residues. Germline CDR1 and CDR2: LGHNT and FRNRAP. V lost 5 bases, J lost 0 bases, and 11 bases lay in between. The CDR3 bases are TGTGCTAGTGGTATCCGGGCCTATAGCAATCAGCCCCAGCATTTT. This gives the protein CASGIRAYSNQPQHF.

V gene TRBV2 combines with J gene TRBJ1-2; 8 bases agree with TRBD1. The germline V gene encodes CDR1 SNHLY and CDR2 FYNNEI. The V segment lost 7 bases and the J segment 4 bases; nucleotides outside the gene matches: 5. This CDR3 is built from 13 residues. The CDR3 nucleotides are TGTGCCAGCACTCCGGACAGGGTCTATGGCTACACCTTC. Translation gives CASTPDRVYGYTF. The full variable domain, completed using reference TRBV2 and TRBJ1-2, is EPEVTQTPSHQVTQMGQEVILRCVPISNHLYFYWYRQILGQKVEFLVSFYNNEISEKSEIFDDQFSVERPDGSNFTLKIRSTKLEDSAMYFCASTPDRVYGYTFGSGTRLTVV.

CDR3 sequence: CASSLAWGSFGANVLTF. The CDR3 bases are TGTGCCAGCAGCTTAGCGTGGGGGAGTTTCGGGGCCAACGTCCTGACTTTC. This chain connects TRBV7-2 to TRBJ2-6; D may correspond to TRBD1 or TRBD2 (5 bases each). The V end was cut by 0 bases, the J end by 4 bases, with 13 bases between. Germline V CDR1 and CDR2: SGHTA, FQGNSA. CDR3 length: 17 residues.

This chain uses TRBV18 with TRBJ2-5; a possible D gene is TRBD1 (5 bases). The CDR3 consists of 16 residues. Trimming pared 2 bases from V and 2 bases from J, leaving 15 bases between. Germline CDR1 is KGHSH and CDR2 is LQKENI. CDR3 amino acids: CASSPMGLVGQETQYF. The CDR3 coding sequence is TGTGCCAGCTCACCAATGGGGCTGGTGGGGCAAGAGACCCAGTACTTC.

The chain links TRBV2 to TRBJ2-3; D possibly matches TRBD1 or TRBD2 (6 bases each). The ends were cut back, 6 bases at V and 1 base at J, with 17 bases in the middle. Germline values: CDR1 SNHLY, CDR2 FYNNEI. CDR3 length: 16 amino acids. The CDR3 is CASRRDTTTRTDTQYF. CDR3 DNA sequence: TGTGCCAGCAGGCGGGACACCACCACTCGCACAGATACGCAGTATTTT.

The CDR3 here is CASSFSRTREQYF. Written as DNA, the CDR3 is TGTGCCAGCAGTTTTAGTAGGACGAGGGAGCAGTACTTC. The chain has TRBV27 and TRBJ2-7; D is uncertain. V lost 3 bases and J 7 bases, leaving 13 bases between the germline ends. The CDR3 sequence is 13 residues long. From germline, CDR1 is MNHEY and CDR2 SMNVEV (reference sequence).

The J gene is TRBJ2-3, the V gene TRBV7-7; tentatively, D is TRBD1 (5 bases). The CDR3 runs 15 residues. Trimming took off 6 bases at V and 5 bases at J, with 18 bases between the two ends. CDR1 is SSHAT, CDR2 FNYEAQ, per germline (reference sequence). The CDR3 spells CASSAGHPQGDTQYF. In DNA, the CDR3 is TGTGCCAGCAGTGCTGGACATCCCCAGGGAGATACGCAGTATTTT.

The chain has TRBV11-2 and TRBJ1-2; maybe TRBD1 (6 bases). V was trimmed by 3 bases and J by 5 bases, leaving 19 bases between them. The V gene's germline CDR1 is SGHAT and CDR2 FQNNGV. The CDR3 covers 16 residues. Here the CDR3 reads CASSLRETGSYYGYTF. CDR3 in DNA: TGTGCCAGCAGCTTGCGGGAAACAGGGTCCTATTATGGCTACACCTTC.

The V and J genes are TRBV7-2 and TRBJ1-5; D is ambiguous. Germline CDR1 SGHTA, CDR2 FQGNSA. The CDR3 consists of 14 residues. V dropped 6 bases and J dropped 5 bases, with 14 bases sitting between them. The CDR3 region is CASSIGGPDQPQHF. The CDR3 nucleotides read TGTGCCAGCAGTATTGGCGGCCCGGATCAGCCCCAGCATTTT.

The chain is built from TRBV28 and TRBJ2-2; 13 nucleotides line up with TRBD2. CDR1 MDHEN and CDR2 SYDVKM come from the germline V gene. The V gene end was trimmed by 2 bases and the J gene end by 7 bases; junction bases not matched to a gene: 4. The CDR3 sequence is 16 residues long. The CDR3 is CASSLTSGRVGGELFF. The CDR3 nucleotides are TGTGCCAGCAGTTTAACTAGCGGGAGGGTCGGCGGGGAGCTGTTTTTT.

This clone showed up just once. V is TRBV7-3 and J is TRBJ1-1; D is perhaps TRBD1 (5 bases). V lost 5 bases and J lost 1, with 11 bases in between. The CDR3 runs 14 residues. Germline V CDR1 and CDR2: SGHTA, FQGTGA. The CDR3 here is CASSPQTANTEAFF. CDR3 in DNA: TGTGCCAGCAGCCCGCAGACAGCGAACACTGAAGCTTTCTTT. Full variable domain (remainder filled in from reference TRBV7-3 and TRBJ1-1): GAGVSQTPSNKVTEKGKYVELRCDPISGHTALYWYRQSLGQGPEFLIYFQGTGAADDSGLPNDRFFAVRPEGSVSTLKIQRTERGDSAVYLCASSPQTANTEAFFGQGTRLTVV.

The gene calls are TRBV5-1 and TRBJ2-7; D is perhaps TRBD2 (5 bases). CDR3 length equals 17 residues. Deletions cut 2 bases from V and 4 bases from J, with 22 bases between. Germline CDR1 reads SGHRS; CDR2 reads YFSETQ. CDR3 sequence: CASSFYPNSGKAYEQYF. DNA of the CDR3: TGCGCCAGCAGCTTTTACCCAAACTCCGGGAAGGCGTACGAGCAGTACTTC.

The chain couples TRBV2 to TRBJ2-6; 12 nucleotides line up with TRBD2. V was clipped by 4 bases and J by 0 bases; unmatched bases: 10. Germline-derived CDR1 and CDR2 are SNHLY and FYNNEI. The CDR3 totals 20 residues. This chain's CDR3 is CASSVPQLAGGPSGANVLTF. The CDR3 DNA sequence: TGTGCCAGCAGTGTCCCCCAACTAGCGGGAGGACCCTCTGGGGCCAACGTCCTGACTTTC.

The CDR3 sequence: CASSYSPGPPRETQYF. In DNA form, the CDR3 reads TGTGCCAGCAGTTACTCGCCTGGGCCACCAAGGGAGACCCAGTACTTC. This chain links TRBV6-6 with TRBJ2-5; D not certain. Germline V CDR1 and CDR2: MNHNY, SVGAGI (reference sequence). This CDR3 comprises 16 residues. V lost 0 bases, J lost 5 bases, and 16 bases lay in between.

J is TRBJ2-7 and V is TRBV2, with 11 bases matching TRBD2. The V segment lost 0 bases and the J segment 3 bases; nucleotides outside the gene matches: 4. CDR3 length equals 16 residues. Germline assignment: CDR1 SNHLY and CDR2 FYNNEI. The CDR3 spells CASSEALGTSGYEQYF. The CDR3, as DNA: TGTGCCAGCAGTGAAGCATTGGGGACTAGCGGCTACGAGCAGTACTTC.

This clone showed up just once. V gene TRBV4-1 combines with J gene TRBJ2-7; a weak D match, TRBD1 (5 bases). The germline V gene encodes CDR1 MGHRA and CDR2 YSYEKL. This CDR3 has 13 residues. With 2 bases removed from V and 4 bases from J, the gap between germline ends came to 9 bases. The CDR3 DNA is TGCGCCAGCAGCCAAAAACAGGATTACGAGCAGTACTTC. Its protein is CASSQKQDYEQYF.

Concerning this clone itself: Other DNA sequences from this sample encode an identical CDR3 as well. CDR3 residues: CASSSGLFTDTQYF. CDR3 DNA sequence: TGTGCCAGCAGCTCTGGACTTTTCACGGATACGCAGTATTTT. This sequence joins TRBV5-4 and TRBJ2-3; the D gene is possibly TRBD2 (5 bases). Trimming cost V 3 bases and J 6 bases, with 14 bases left between them. The CDR3 is 14 residues long. Germline values: CDR1 SGHNT, CDR2 YYREEE (reference sequence).